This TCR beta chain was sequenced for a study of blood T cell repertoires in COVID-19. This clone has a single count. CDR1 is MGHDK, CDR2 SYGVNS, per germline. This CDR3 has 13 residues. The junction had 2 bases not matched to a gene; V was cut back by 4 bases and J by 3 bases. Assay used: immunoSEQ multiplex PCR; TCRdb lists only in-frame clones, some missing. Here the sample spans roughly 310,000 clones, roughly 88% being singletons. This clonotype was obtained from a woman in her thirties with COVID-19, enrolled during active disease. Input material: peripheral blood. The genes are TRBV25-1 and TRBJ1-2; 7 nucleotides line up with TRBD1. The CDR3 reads CASSAQGDYGYTF. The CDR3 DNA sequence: TGTGCCAGCAGTGCCCAGGGGGACTATGGCTACACCTTC.